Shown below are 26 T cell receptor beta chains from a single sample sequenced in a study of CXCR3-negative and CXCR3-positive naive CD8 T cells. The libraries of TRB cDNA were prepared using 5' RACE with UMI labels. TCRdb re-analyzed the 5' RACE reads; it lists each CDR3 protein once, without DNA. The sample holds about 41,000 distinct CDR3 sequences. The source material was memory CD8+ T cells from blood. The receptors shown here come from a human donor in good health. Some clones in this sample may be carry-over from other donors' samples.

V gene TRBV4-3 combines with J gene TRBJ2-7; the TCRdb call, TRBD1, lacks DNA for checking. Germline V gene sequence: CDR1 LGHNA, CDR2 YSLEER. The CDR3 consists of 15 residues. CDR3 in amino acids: CASSQGGQTNYEQYF.

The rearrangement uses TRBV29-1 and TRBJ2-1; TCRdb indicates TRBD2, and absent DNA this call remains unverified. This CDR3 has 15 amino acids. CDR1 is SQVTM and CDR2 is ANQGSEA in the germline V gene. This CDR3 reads CSVEGASGRIGEQFF.

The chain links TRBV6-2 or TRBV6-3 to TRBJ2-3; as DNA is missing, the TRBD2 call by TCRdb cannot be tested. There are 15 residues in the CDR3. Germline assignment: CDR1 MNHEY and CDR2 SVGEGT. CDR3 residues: CASRIGLAGSFVQYF.

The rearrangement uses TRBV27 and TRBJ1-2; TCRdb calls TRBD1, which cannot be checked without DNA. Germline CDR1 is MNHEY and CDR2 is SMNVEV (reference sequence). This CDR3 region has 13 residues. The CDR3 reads CASSYDRGYGYTF.

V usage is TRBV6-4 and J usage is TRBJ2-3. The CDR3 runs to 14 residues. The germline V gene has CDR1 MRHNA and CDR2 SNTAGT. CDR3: CASSEGTSTDTQYF.

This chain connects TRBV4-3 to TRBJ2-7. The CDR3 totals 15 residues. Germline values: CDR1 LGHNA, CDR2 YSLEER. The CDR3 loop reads CASSQEKQPNYEQYF.

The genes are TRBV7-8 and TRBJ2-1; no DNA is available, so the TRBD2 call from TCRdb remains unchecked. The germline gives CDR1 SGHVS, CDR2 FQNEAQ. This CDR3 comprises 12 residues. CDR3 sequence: CATRGYGDEQFF. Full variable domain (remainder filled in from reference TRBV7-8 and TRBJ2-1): GAGVSQSPRYKVAKRGQDVALRCDPISGHVSLFWYQQALGQGPEFLTYFQNEAQLDKSGLPSDRFFAERPEGSVSTLKIQRTQQEDSAVYLCATRGYGDEQFFGPGTRLTVL.

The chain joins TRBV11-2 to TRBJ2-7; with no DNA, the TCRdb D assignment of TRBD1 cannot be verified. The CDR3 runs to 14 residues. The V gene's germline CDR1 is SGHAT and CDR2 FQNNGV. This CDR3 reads CASSAPGQPYEQYF.

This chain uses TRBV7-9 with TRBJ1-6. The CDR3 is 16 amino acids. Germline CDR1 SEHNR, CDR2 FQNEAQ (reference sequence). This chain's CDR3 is CASSLLGSSYNSPLHF. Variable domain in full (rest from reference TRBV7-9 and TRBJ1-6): DTGVSQNPRHKITKRGQNVTFRCDPISEHNRLYWYRQTLGQGPEFLTYFQNEAQLEKSRLLSDRFSAERPKGSFSTLEIQRTEQGDSAMYLCASSLLGSSYNSPLHFGNGTRLTVT.

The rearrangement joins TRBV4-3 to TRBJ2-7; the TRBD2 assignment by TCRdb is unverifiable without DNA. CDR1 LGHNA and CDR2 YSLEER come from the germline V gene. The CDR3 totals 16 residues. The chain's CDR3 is CASSQDTSGVSYEQYF.

This CDR3 is CASSPLGRENEQFF. V and J are TRBV28 and TRBJ2-1; there is no DNA to check the TCRdb D call of TRBD1. Germline-derived CDR1 and CDR2 are MDHEN and SYDVKM. This CDR3 is 14 amino acids long.

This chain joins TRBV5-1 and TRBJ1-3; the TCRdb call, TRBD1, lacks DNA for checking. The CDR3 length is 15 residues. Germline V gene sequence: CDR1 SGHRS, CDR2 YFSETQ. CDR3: CASSLDRGRGNTIYF.

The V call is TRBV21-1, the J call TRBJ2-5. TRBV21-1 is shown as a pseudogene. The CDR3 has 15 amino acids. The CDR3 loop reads CASSKAAALEQTQYF.

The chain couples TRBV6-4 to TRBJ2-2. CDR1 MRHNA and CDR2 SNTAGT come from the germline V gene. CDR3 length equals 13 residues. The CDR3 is CASSDKNTGELFF.

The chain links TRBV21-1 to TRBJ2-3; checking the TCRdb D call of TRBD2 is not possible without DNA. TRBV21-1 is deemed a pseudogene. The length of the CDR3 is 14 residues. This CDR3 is CASSKGRAPDTQYF.

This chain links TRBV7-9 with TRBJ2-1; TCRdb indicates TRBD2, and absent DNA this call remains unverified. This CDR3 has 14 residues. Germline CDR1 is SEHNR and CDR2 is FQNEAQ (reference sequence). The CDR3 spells CASSSGLLYNEQFF.

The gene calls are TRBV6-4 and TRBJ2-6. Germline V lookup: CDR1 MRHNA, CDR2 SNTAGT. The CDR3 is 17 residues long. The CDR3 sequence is CASSDSGASGGANVLTF.

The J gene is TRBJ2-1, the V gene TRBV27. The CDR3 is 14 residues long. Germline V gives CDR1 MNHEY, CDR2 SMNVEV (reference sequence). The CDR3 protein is CASSFGGDLNEQFF.

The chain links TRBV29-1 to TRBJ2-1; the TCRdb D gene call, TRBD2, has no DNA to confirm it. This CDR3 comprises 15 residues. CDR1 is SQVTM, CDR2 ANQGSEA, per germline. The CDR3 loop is CSATGAGGSYNEQFF.

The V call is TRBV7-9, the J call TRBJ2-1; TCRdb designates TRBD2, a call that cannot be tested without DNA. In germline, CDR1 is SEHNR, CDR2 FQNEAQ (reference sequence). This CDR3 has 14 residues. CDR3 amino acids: CASLAGGRYNEQFF.

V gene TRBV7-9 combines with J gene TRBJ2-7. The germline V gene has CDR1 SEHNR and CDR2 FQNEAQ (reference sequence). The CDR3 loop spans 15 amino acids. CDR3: CASSFVGSSSYEQYF.

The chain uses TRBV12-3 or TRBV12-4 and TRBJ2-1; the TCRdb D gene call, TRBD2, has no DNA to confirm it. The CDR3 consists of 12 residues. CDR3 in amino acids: CASSGPAGEQFF.

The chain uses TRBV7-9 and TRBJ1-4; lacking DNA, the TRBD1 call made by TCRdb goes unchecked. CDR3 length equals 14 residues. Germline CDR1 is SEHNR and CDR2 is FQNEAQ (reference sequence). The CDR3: CASTSTGRVEKLFF.

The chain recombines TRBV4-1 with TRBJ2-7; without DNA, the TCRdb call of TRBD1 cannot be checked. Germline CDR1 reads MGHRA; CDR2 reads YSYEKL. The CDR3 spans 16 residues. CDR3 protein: CASSQEDRLRLYEQYF.

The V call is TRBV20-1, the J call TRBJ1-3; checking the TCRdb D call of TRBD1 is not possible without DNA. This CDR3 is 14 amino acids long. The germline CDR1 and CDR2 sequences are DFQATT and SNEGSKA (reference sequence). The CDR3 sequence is CSAPPLGLGNTIYF.

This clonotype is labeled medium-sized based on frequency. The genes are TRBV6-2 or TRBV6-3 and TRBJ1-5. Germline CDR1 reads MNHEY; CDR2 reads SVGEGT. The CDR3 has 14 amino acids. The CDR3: CASSRGTENQPQHF.